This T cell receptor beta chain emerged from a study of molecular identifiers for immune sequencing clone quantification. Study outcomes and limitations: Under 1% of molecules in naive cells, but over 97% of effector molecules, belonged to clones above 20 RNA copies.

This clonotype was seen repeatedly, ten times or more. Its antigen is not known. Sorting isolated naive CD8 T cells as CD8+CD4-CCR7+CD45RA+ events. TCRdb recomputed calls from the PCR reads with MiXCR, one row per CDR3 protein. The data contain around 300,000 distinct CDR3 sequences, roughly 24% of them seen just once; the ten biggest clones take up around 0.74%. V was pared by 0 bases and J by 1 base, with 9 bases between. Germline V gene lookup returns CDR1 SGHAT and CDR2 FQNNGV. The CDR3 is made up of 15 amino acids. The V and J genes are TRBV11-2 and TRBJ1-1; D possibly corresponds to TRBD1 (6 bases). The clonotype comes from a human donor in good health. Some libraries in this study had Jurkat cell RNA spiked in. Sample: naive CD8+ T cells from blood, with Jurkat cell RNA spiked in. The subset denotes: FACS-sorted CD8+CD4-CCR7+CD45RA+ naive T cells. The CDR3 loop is CASSLDLGQNTEAFF. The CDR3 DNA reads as TGTGCCAGCAGCTTAGATCTGGGACAGAACACTGAAGCTTTCTTT.